The 2 T cell receptor beta chains reported below all come from one sample, sequenced in a study of response to subunit inactivated influenza vaccine (dated by TCRdb to the late 2010s). The library was obtained by RT-PCR. Sequencer: Illumina HiSeq 2500. TCRdb reprocessed the public reads (quality trimming at Q25 with fastp, clone calling with MiXCR) and kept in-frame beta chains. For every CDR3 protein sequence, its rows merge into one entry that carries the most common genes and DNA. This sample has hundreds of thousands of distinct CDR3 sequences in its table, and 15% to 20% of those were observed once. Of the sample, around 3% is held by the ten largest clones. The material sequenced was CD4+ T cells sorted from PBMCs, taken less than 30 months after vaccination. These receptors came from a man in his fifties or sixties who received an inactivated influenza vaccine. Donor details come from another sample of the same person, matched by shared clones.

V is TRBV30 and J is TRBJ2-1, with 10 bases aligning to TRBD2. The germline V gene has CDR1 GTSNPN and CDR2 SVGIG (reference sequence). V dropped 3 bases and J dropped 0; count of bases not matched to a gene: 8. CDR3 size: 17 residues. The CDR3 DNA reads as TGTGCCTGGAGCGGGACTAGCGAGAGGAGCTCCTACAATGAGCAGTTCTTC. Translation: CAWSGTSERSSYNEQFF.

The chain couples TRBV10-3 to TRBJ2-5; maybe TRBD2 (6 bases). Trimming shortened V by 3 bases and J by 4 bases, and 9 bases separated the two germline ends. Germline assignment: CDR1 ENHRY and CDR2 SYGVKD. The CDR3 has 13 residues. CDR3 nucleotide sequence: TGTGCCATCAGTGATTCCGGGGGAGAGACCCAGTACTTC. It specifies CAISDSGGETQYF.